This TCR beta chain emerged from a study of T cell repertoires in cytomegalovirus infection. Turning to the study itself: Newly reported HLA-C-restricted and thoroughly characterized HLA-B-restricted CMV epitopes were employed. Public TCR beta signatures indicated both CMV infection and matching HLA type.

In germline, CDR1 is LNHDA, CDR2 SQIVND (reference sequence). J gave up 2 bases and V 6 bases, and 9 bases lay outside the gene matches. The CDR3 has 15 amino acids. Whole-study results and caveats: Ex vivo, HLA-C-restricted CMV-specific TCR beta clonotypes prevailed over the rest of the response.

TCRdb reanalysed the reads using MiXCR and keeps one entry per CDR3 protein. This sample carries 150,000 or so distinct CDR3 sequences, less than 25% of them seen once, and the ten largest clones take roughly 27%. In the case of this clonotype: Its antigen is unidentified.

This sequence was found in a human donor in good health (CMV status not recorded). Some clones in this sample may be carry-over from other donors' samples. V usage is TRBV19 and J usage is TRBJ2-5; the match to TRBD2 covers 7 bases. Material: CD8+ T cells from cultured PBMCs, obtained from culture after CMV antigen stimulation. This CDR3 reads CASRRAAGMQETQYF. CDR3 nucleotide sequence: TGTGCCAGTAGACGGGCAGCGGGGATGCAAGAGACCCAGTACTTC.